A selection of T cell receptor beta chains follows, all from one sample in a study of blood T cell repertoires in COVID-19. Using immunoSEQ multiplex PCR, the repertoire was profiled, and TCRdb retains in-frame clones only, with some absent. The sample has about 160,000 clones; roughly 90% are singletons. The sample taken for sequencing was peripheral blood. The receptors stem from a man in his late teens or twenties with acute or convalescent COVID-19. Each CDR3 is given with its conserved first and last residue. A D gene is named only where the DNA matches it firmly. Clone size appears in some rows only: once, few, many, or a class for an expanded clone.

v_gene,len,d_gene,abundance,j_gene,CDR3nt,CDR3aa
TRBV27,18,TRBD2,.,TRBJ2-7,TGTGCCAGCAGTTTACTTAGGACTAGCGGGTCCCGATCCTACGAGCAGTACTTC,CASSLLRTSGSRSYEQYF
TRBV24-1,16,TRBD1,.,TRBJ2-1,TGTGCCACCAGTGACCCCGACAGGGTTTACGACAATGAGCAGTTCTTC,CATSDPDRVYDNEQFF
TRBV12-3/TRBV12-4,12,.,.,TRBJ1-1,TGTGCCAGCAGTTTCCCCCTAACTGAAGCTTTCTTT,CASSFPLTEAFF
TRBV7-9,17,.,.,TRBJ2-2,TGTGCCAGCAGCTTAGGGTTTGGGGGCCCGAACACCGGGGAGCTGTTTTTT,CASSLGFGGPNTGELFF
TRBV9,15,.,few,TRBJ2-3,TGTGCCAGCAGTCCCCAAGGGGAAAGCACAGATACGCAGTATTTT,CASSPQGESTDTQYF
TRBV19,15,TRBD1,.,TRBJ1-4,TGTGCCAGTAGTATAGAGACAGGGAATGGTGAAAAACTGTTTTTT,CASSIETGNGEKLFF
TRBV27,13,.,once,TRBJ1-1,TGTGCCAGTTTGAACCAGGGAAGGCTTGAAGCTTTCTTT,CASLNQGRLEAFF
TRBV5-1,19,TRBD2,.,TRBJ2-7,TGCGCCAGCAGTTCGGCCGGGACTAGCGGGTTTATTAGCTCCTACGAGCAGTACTTC,CASSSAGTSGFISSYEQYF
TRBV5-1,16,TRBD1,.,TRBJ1-5,TGCGCCAGCAGCTTAAATGGACAGGGGGATGGTCAGCCCCAGCATTTT,CASSLNGQGDGQPQHF
TRBV11-3,16,TRBD1,once,TRBJ2-7,TGTGCCAGCAGCCAGAGGGGACAGGGGAGCTCCTACGAGCAGTACTTC,CASSQRGQGSSYEQYF
TRBV7-9,14,.,.,TRBJ2-3,TGTGCCAGCAGCCCCGAGGGGGAAGCAGATACGCAGTATTTT,CASSPEGEADTQYF
TRBV19,15,.,.,TRBJ1-2,TGTGCCAGTAGTATTGAGGCAGGGAAAGGGAATGGCTACACCTTC,CASSIEAGKGNGYTF
TRBV10-2,15,TRBD1,.,TRBJ2-1,TGCGCCAGCAGTGATACAGGGGGTGTCGACAATGAGCAGTTCTTC,CASSDTGGVDNEQFF
TRBV18,15,TRBD1,.,TRBJ2-7,TGTGCCAGCTCACCAGACACAGGGGTCTTTGCCGAGCAGTACTTC,CASSPDTGVFAEQYF
TRBV2,11,.,once,TRBJ2-7,TGTGCCAGCAGTGAGAGGGTGATGCAGTACTTC,CASSERVMQYF
TRBV3-1/TRBV3-2,14,.,few,TRBJ1-2,TGTGCCAGCAGCCCCGGCGGGGATCGCTATGGCTACACCTTC,CASSPGGDRYGYTF
TRBV20-1,11,.,.,TRBJ1-1,TGCAGTGCTAGAGATCGGGCTGAAGCTTTCTTT,CSARDRAEAFF
TRBV28,15,.,.,TRBJ1-1,TGTGCCAGCAGCACAGGGTCTAAGGGGAACACTGAAGCTTTCTTT,CASSTGSKGNTEAFF
TRBV18,14,.,.,TRBJ1-2,TGTGCCAGCTCAAACAGACAGGCTAACTATGGCTACACCTTC,CASSNRQANYGYTF
TRBV11-2,15,.,.,TRBJ2-5,TGTGCCAGCACGTCCCGGGGGGCGGGAAAAGAGACCCAGTACTTC,CASTSRGAGKETQYF
TRBV4-1,16,.,.,TRBJ1-4,TGCGCCAGCAGCCAAGGTCAGGGACTGCTCAATGAAAAACTGTTTTTT,CASSQGQGLLNEKLFF
TRBV9,15,TRBD2,.,TRBJ2-1,TGTGCCAGCAGCGTCAGCGGGAGCTCCTACAATGAGCAGTTCTTC,CASSVSGSSYNEQFF
TRBV7-6,15,TRBD1,.,TRBJ1-3,TGTGCCAGCAGCTTCGGACAGGGCTCTGGAAACACCATATATTTT,CASSFGQGSGNTIYF
TRBV4-1,15,TRBD2,.,TRBJ2-1,TGCGCCAGCAGCCAAGTGGGCGGGGGGGCCGATGAGCAGTTCTTC,CASSQVGGGADEQFF
TRBV19,15,.,.,TRBJ1-4,TGTGCCAGTAGTATTGGCGGGACCCCAAGTGAAAAACTGTTTTTT,CASSIGGTPSEKLFF
TRBV28,15,TRBD1,.,TRBJ1-1,TGTGCCAGCAGTTCCTCTGACAGGGGAGACACTGAAGCTTTCTTT,CASSSSDRGDTEAFF
TRBV18,13,.,.,TRBJ1-2,TGTGCCAGCTCACCACGACAGGTGGACGGCTACACCTTC,CASSPRQVDGYTF
TRBV6-5,13,.,.,TRBJ1-1,TGTGCCAGCAGACTGTACAGTACCACTGAAGCTTTCTTT,CASRLYSTTEAFF
TRBV11-3,15,TRBD2,.,TRBJ2-1,TGTGCCAGCAGCTCGGGACTAGCGGGAGAGGATGAGCAGTTCTTC,CASSSGLAGEDEQFF
TRBV12-3/TRBV12-4,13,TRBD1,.,TRBJ2-2,TGTGCCAGCAGGGGGGACAGAACCGGGGAGCTGTTTTTT,CASRGDRTGELFF
TRBV9,16,TRBD1,.,TRBJ1-1,TGTGCCAGCAGCGTCCACCCCGGACAGGGCGACACTGAAGCTTTCTTT,CASSVHPGQGDTEAFF
TRBV6-5,14,.,.,TRBJ2-3,TGTGCCAGCGGAGTTAGCCGACCCACAGATACGCAGTATTTT,CASGVSRPTDTQYF
TRBV19,14,TRBD1,.,TRBJ1-6,TGTGCCAGTAGTATGGGGACAGCGAATTCACCCCTCCACTTT,CASSMGTANSPLHF
TRBV4-2,18,.,.,TRBJ1-1,TGTGCCAGCAGCCAAGATGCTTATAATCAGGGCGGTCGGACTGAAGCTTTCTTT,CASSQDAYNQGGRTEAFF
TRBV30,12,.,.,TRBJ1-2,TGTGCCTGGCACCGACTCGAATATGGCTACACCTTC,CAWHRLEYGYTF
TRBV29-1,14,.,.,TRBJ1-1,TGCAGCGTTGTGGTGGGCAGATTGAACACTGAAGCTTTCTTT,CSVVVGRLNTEAFF
TRBV18,15,TRBD2,.,TRBJ2-1,TGTGCCAGCTCACAACTAGCGGGAGGGCACAATGAGCAGTTCTTC,CASSQLAGGHNEQFF
TRBV18,16,.,once,TRBJ1-1,TGTGCCAGCTCACCGGCGGGGGGGCGGTCAAACACTGAAGCTTTCTTT,CASSPAGGRSNTEAFF
TRBV5-6,13,TRBD1,.,TRBJ1-4,TGTGCCAGCAGGGGACAGCTTAATGAAAAACTGTTTTTT,CASRGQLNEKLFF
TRBV18,13,.,.,TRBJ1-1,TGTGCCAGCTCACCTGGGCAGAACACTGAAGCTTTCTTT,CASSPGQNTEAFF
TRBV4-1,13,TRBD1,.,TRBJ1-6,TGCGCCAGCAGCCAAGCTTTGGGGGACAGAGGGTTATTT,CASSQALGDRGLF
TRBV4-1,18,TRBD2,once,TRBJ2-1,TGCGCCAGCAGCCCCACATGGGGGACTAGCGGGAGGTACAATGAGCAGTTCTTC,CASSPTWGTSGRYNEQFF
TRBV6-5,14,.,few,TRBJ2-6,TGTGCCAGCAGTCGGGAGTCTGGGGCCAACGTCCTGACTTTC,CASSRESGANVLTF
TRBV5-4,14,.,.,TRBJ2-1,TGTGCCAGCAGCTTCACTGGGCCCAACAATGAGCAGTTCTTC,CASSFTGPNNEQFF
TRBV24-1,13,.,.,TRBJ2-3,TGTGCCACCAAAACAGGGAACACAGATACGCAGTATTTT,CATKTGNTDTQYF
TRBV5-1,15,TRBD2,once,TRBJ2-3,TGCGCCAGCAGCTTGGGTACGGGGGGGCCAGATACGCAGTATTTT,CASSLGTGGPDTQYF
TRBV6-5,15,TRBD1,.,TRBJ2-2,TGTGCCAGCAGGGACAGGGCCCTCTACACCGGGGAGCTGTTTTTT,CASRDRALYTGELFF
TRBV5-4,15,TRBD2,once,TRBJ2-5,TGTGCCAGCAGCTTGGGACTAGCGGGATATCAGACCCAGTACTTC,CASSLGLAGYQTQYF
TRBV5-1,15,.,.,TRBJ2-5,TGCGCCAGCAGCTTAGGACTGGGGGCCCAAGAGACCCAGTACTTC,CASSLGLGAQETQYF
TRBV19,12,TRBD1,.,TRBJ1-1,TGTGCCACCGGGACAGGGATGGCTGAAGCTTTCTTT,CATGTGMAEAFF
TRBV7-2,15,TRBD1,.,TRBJ2-7,TGTGCCAGCAGCCGTTCCGGGACAGGGGGCGAGGAGCAGTACTTC,CASSRSGTGGEEQYF
TRBV5-8,15,.,.,TRBJ1-5,TGTGCCAGCAGCCTCCTACCGACAGATGATCAGCCCCAGCATTTT,CASSLLPTDDQPQHF
TRBV7-8,16,TRBD2,.,TRBJ2-1,TGTGCCAGCAGCCCGGGACTAGCGGACTTATACAATGAGCAGTTCTTC,CASSPGLADLYNEQFF
TRBV2,14,.,.,TRBJ1-6,TGTGCCAGCCGACTCTATAATTACGGGTCACCCCTCCACTTT,CASRLYNYGSPLHF
TRBV2,11,TRBD1,.,TRBJ2-7,TGTTCGACAGGGATCTCCTACGAGCAGTACTTC,CSTGISYEQYF
TRBV7-9,16,TRBD2,.,TRBJ2-1,TGTGCCAGCAGCTTAATGGGGGGACTAGCGGGCAATGAGCAGTTCTTC,CASSLMGGLAGNEQFF
TRBV9,14,.,once,TRBJ1-5,TGTGCCAGCAGCGTGGGGACACAGTATCAGCCCCAGCATTTT,CASSVGTQYQPQHF
TRBV7-9,15,TRBD2,once,TRBJ2-7,TGTGCCAGCAGCTTCGTGGCGGGGGGGATCGACGAGCAGTACTTC,CASSFVAGGIDEQYF
TRBV5-1,13,.,.,TRBJ2-5,TGCGCCAGCAGCTTAACTCCCCGAGAGACCCAGTACTTC,CASSLTPRETQYF
TRBV18,18,TRBD1,.,TRBJ1-1,TGTGCCAGCTCACCCACCGGGACAGGGATCGATGTCGGCACTGAAGCTTTCTTT,CASSPTGTGIDVGTEAFF